The sequence of this T cell receptor beta chain was determined in a study of shared clonotypes between healthy human individuals. Findings and limits, study-wide: Compared with memory subsets, naive subsets generally had larger estimated richness.

Details on this clone: Its antigen is undetermined.

Naive CD8 cells lacked CD45RO, underwent positive selection for CCR7 and left out terminally differentiated effector memory CD45RA+ cells. Deletions cut 3 bases from V and 0 bases from J, with 11 bases between. The germline gives CDR1 LGHNA, CDR2 YSLEER. This CDR3 is 16 amino acids long. Some clones are missing from TCRdb's copy, which holds only in-frame ones; the method was immunoSEQ multiplex PCR. The sample consists of about 2 million clones, about 95% of them appearing once. Sequencing was carried out using naive CD8+ T cells sorted from blood. The sequence came from a man younger than 30 in good health. The chain employs TRBV4-3 and TRBJ2-2, with D possibly being TRBD1 or TRBD2 (6 bases each). CDR3 DNA: TGCGCCAGCAGCCACGGGGGCCCGCCGAACACCGGGGAGCTGTTTTTT. Its translation: CASSHGGPPNTGELFF.